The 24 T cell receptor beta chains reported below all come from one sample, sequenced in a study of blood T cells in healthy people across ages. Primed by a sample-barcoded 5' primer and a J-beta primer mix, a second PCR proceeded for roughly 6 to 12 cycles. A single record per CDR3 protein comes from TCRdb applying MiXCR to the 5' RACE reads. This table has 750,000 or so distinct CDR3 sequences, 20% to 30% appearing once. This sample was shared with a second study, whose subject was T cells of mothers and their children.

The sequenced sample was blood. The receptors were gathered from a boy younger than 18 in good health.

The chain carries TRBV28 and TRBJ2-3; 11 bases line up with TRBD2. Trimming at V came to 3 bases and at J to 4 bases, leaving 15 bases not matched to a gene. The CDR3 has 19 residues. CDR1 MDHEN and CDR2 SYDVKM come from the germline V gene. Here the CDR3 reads CASSFLLAGVVIFPDTQYF. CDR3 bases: TGTGCCAGCAGTTTTCTACTAGCGGGAGTTGTTATTTTTCCAGATACGCAGTATTTT.

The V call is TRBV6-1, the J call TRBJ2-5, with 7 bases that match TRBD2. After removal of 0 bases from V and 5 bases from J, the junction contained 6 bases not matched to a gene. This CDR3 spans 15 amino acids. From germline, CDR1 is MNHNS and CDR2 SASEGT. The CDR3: CASSEALGGSETQYF. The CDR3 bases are TGTGCCAGCAGTGAAGCGCTGGGCGGGAGCGAGACCCAGTACTTC.

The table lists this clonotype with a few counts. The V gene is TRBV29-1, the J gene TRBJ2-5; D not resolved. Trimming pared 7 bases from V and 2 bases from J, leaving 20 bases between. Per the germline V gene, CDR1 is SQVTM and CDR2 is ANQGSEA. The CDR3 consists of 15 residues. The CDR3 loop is CSAERWAGQQETQYF. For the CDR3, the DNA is TGCAGCGCCGAGAGGTGGGCCGGGCAGCAAGAGACCCAGTACTTC.

The CDR3 DNA is TGCAGCGTTGAAGTGGCAGCCGGCGTAGGCTACACCTTC. This codes for CSVEVAAGVGYTF. J is TRBJ1-2 and V is TRBV29-1; D unresolved. In germline, CDR1 is SQVTM, CDR2 ANQGSEA. Trimming removed 1 base at V and 8 bases at J, with 14 bases between. The CDR3 is 13 amino acids. The whole variable domain, remainder taken from reference TRBV29-1 and TRBJ1-2, is SAVISQKPSRDICQRGTSLTIQCQVDSQVTMMFWYRQQPGQSLTLIATANQGSEATYESGFVIDKFPISRPNLTFSTLTVSNMSPEDSSIYLCSVEVAAGVGYTFGSGTRLTVV.

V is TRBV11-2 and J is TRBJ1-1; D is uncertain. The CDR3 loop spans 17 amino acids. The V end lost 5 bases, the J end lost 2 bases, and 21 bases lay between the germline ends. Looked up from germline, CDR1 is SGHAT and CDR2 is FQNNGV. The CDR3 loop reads CASSPLAPRTLNTEAFF. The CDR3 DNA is TGTGCCAGCAGCCCCTTAGCCCCCCGGACCCTTAACACTGAAGCTTTCTTT.

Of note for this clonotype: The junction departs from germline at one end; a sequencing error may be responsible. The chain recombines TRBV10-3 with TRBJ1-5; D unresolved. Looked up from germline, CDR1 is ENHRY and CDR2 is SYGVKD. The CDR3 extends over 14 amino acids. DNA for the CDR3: TGTGCCACCGCGGCGAAAAAGGATGTTCAACCCCAGCATTTC. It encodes CATAAKKDVQPQHF.

CDR3 nucleotides: TGTGCCAGCAGCTTAACCTACGCAGGGGTCTACGAGCAGTACTTC. This gives the protein CASSLTYAGVYEQYF. V usage is TRBV7-9 and J usage is TRBJ2-1; tentative D call: TRBD1 (6 bases). Gene TRBJ2-7 matches the end of the DNA better, so the J call may be wrong. The germline CDR1 and CDR2 sequences are SEHNR and FQNEAQ (reference sequence). The CDR3 spans 15 residues.

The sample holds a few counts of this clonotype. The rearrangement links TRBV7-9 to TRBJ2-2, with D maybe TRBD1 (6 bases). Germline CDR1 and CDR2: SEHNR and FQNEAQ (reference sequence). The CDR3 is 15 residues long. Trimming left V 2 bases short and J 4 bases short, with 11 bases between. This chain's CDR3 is CASSLIQGFTGELFF. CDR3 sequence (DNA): TGTGCCAGCAGCTTAATACAGGGCTTCACCGGGGAGCTGTTTTTT.

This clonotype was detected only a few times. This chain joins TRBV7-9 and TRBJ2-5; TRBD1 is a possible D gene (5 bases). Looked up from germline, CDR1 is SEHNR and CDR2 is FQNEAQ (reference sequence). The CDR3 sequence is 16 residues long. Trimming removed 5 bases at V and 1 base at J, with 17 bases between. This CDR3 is CASSRRTPDSQETQYF. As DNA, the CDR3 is TGTGCCAGCAGCCGCAGGACCCCAGACAGCCAAGAGACCCAGTACTTC.

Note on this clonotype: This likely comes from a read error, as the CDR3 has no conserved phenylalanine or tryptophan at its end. CDR3 nucleotide sequence: TGTGCCAGCGGTGCTAGCGATGCCTACGAGCAGTACCTC. Protein: CASGASDAYEQYL. V gene TRBV27 combines with J gene TRBJ2-7, with D perhaps matching TRBD2 (6 bases). This CDR3 is built from 13 residues. Trimming left V 8 bases short and J 2 bases short, with 13 bases between. Germline V lookup: CDR1 MNHEY, CDR2 SMNVEV (reference sequence).

DNA for the CDR3: TGCGCCAGCAGCTTGGACCCTTCGAGCGAGCAGTACTTC. This gives the protein CASSLDPSSEQYF. The chain couples TRBV5-1 to TRBJ2-7; D gene ambiguous. The V and J ends lost 0 bases and 6 bases respectively, with 10 bases between them. The CDR3 contains 13 residues. In germline, CDR1 is SGHRS, CDR2 YFSETQ.

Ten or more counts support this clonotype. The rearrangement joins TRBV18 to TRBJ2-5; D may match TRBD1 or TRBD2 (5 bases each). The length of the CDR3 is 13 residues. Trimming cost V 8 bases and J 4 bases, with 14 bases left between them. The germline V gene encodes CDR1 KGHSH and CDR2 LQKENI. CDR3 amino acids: CASSPTGTETQYF. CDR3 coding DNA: TGTGCCAGCAGTCCGACGGGGACAGAGACCCAGTACTTC.

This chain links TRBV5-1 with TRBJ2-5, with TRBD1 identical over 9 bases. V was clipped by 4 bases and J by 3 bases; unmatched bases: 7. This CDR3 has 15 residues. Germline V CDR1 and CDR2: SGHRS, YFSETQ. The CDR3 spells CASSIQGAYEETQYF. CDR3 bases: TGCGCCAGCAGCATACAGGGGGCGTATGAAGAGACCCAGTACTTC. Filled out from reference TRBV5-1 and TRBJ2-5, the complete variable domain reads KAGVTQTPRYLIKTRGQQVTLSCSPISGHRSVSWYQQTPGQGLQFLFEYFSETQRNKGNFPGRFSGRQFSNSRSEMNVSTLELGDSALYLCASSIQGAYEETQYFGPGTRLLVL.

CDR3 protein: CASTRTGRHEQYF. Written as DNA, the CDR3 is TGTGCCAGCACCCGGACAGGGAGGCACGAGCAGTACTTC. This chain links TRBV6-2 or TRBV6-3 with TRBJ2-5; 8 bases line up with TRBD1. The end of the DNA is better explained by TRBJ2-7, so the J call may be wrong. Germline CDR1 is MNHEY and CDR2 is SVGEGT. The CDR3 is 13 amino acids.

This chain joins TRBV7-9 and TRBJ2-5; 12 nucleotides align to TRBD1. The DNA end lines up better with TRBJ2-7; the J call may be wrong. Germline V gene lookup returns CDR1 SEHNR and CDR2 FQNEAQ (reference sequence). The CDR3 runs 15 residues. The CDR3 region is CASSSRDRGPYEQYF. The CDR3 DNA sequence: TGTGCCAGCAGCTCCCGGGACAGGGGGCCCTACGAGCAGTACTTC.

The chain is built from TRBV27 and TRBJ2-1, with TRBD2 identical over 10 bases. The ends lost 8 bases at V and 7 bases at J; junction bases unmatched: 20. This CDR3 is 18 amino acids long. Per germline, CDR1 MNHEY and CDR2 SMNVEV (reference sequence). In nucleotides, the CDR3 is TGTGCCAGCTATAGACAGGGCCTTCGAGCGGGGGGGATGAATGAGCAGTTCTTC. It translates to CASYRQGLRAGGMNEQFF.

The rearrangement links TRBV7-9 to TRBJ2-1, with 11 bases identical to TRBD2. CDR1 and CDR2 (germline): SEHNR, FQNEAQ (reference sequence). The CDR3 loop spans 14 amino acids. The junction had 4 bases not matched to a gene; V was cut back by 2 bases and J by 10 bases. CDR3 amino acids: CASSLSLAGGEQFF. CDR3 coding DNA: TGTGCCAGCAGCTTATCGCTAGCGGGAGGCGAGCAGTTCTTC.

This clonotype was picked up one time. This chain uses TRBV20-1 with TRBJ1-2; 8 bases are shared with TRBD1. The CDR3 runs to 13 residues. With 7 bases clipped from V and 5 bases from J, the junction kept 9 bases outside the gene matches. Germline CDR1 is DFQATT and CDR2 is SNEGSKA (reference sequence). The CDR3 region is CSVEDRVRYGYTF. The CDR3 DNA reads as TGCAGTGTTGAGGACAGGGTCAGATATGGCTACACCTTC.

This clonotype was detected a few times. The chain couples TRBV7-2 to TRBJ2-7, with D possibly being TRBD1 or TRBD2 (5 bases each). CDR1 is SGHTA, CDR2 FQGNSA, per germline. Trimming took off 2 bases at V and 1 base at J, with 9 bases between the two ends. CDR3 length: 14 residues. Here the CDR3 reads CASSLYGGSYEQYF. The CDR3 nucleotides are TGTGCCAGCAGCTTATATGGGGGTTCCTACGAGCAGTACTTC.

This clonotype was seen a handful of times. CDR3 in DNA: TGCAGTGCTAGAGGTCCAGCGGGAGTAGCCAATGAGCAGTTCTTC. This codes for CSARGPAGVANEQFF. This chain joins TRBV20-1 and TRBJ2-5, with 8 bases matching TRBD2. Near its end, the DNA agrees better with TRBJ2-1, so the J call may be wrong. Germline values: CDR1 DFQATT, CDR2 SNEGSKA (reference sequence). The CDR3 length is 15 residues.

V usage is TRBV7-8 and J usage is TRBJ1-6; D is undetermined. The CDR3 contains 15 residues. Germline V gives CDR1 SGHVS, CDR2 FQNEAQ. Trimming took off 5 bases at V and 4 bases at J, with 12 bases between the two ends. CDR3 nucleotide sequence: TGTGCCAGCAGCCCCGTCCGGACTTATAATTCACCCCTCCACTTT. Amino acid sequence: CASSPVRTYNSPLHF.

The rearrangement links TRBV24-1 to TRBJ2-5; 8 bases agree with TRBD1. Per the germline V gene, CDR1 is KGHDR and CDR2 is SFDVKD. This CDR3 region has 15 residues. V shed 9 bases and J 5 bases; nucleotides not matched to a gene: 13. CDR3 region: CATGYFDRGRETQYF. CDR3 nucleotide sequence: TGTGCCACCGGCTATTTCGACAGGGGTCGGGAGACCCAGTACTTC.

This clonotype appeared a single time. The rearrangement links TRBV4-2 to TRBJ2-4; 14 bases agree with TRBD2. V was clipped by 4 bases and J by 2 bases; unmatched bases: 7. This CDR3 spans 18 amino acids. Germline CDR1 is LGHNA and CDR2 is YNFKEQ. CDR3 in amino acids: CASSPGLAGGGTKNIQYF. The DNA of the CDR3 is TGTGCCAGCAGCCCCGGACTAGCGGGAGGCGGGACCAAAAACATTCAGTACTTC.

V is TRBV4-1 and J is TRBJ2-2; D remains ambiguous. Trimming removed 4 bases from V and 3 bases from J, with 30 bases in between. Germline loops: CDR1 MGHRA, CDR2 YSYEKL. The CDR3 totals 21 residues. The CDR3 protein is CASSRAPGSQTYQAHTGELFF. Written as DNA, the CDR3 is TGCGCCAGCAGCCGGGCCCCAGGATCCCAAACCTACCAAGCGCACACCGGGGAGCTGTTTTTT.